These T cell receptor beta chains were read from a single sample in a study of blood T cell repertoires in COVID-19. Produced via immunoSEQ multiplex PCR; TCRdb's table is partial and in-frame only. The sample consists of around 140,000 clones, roughly 88% of them appearing once. The sample consisted of peripheral blood. The receptors were sampled from a man between 65 and 80 years old with active COVID-19. The CDR3 runs from the conserved cysteine through the conserved F or W. D genes are given only for firm matches. Size is stated for part of the rows, as once, few or many counts, or as a class when the clone is expanded.

16	TRBV5-1	TRBJ2-1	once	TRBD2	CASSITSGSSYNEQFF	TGCGCCAGCAGCATCACTAGCGGGAGCTCCTACAATGAGCAGTTCTTC
14	TRBV4-2	TRBJ1-1	NA	NA	CASSRPGGDTEAFF	TGTGCCAGCAGCCGTCCCGGGGGGGACACTGAAGCTTTCTTT
16	TRBV28	TRBJ1-1	NA	TRBD1	CASSSGQGGMNTEAFF	TGTGCCAGCAGTTCCGGACAGGGTGGGATGAACACTGAAGCTTTCTTT
18	TRBV7-6	TRBJ2-1	NA	TRBD2	CASSLIGLAGVSYNEQFF	TGTGCCAGCAGCTTAATTGGACTAGCGGGAGTGTCCTACAATGAGCAGTTCTTC
16	TRBV28	TRBJ2-1	NA	NA	CASSPGLPRRSNEQFF	TGTGCCAGCAGTCCGGGGTTACCGCGGAGATCCAATGAGCAGTTCTTC
15	TRBV6-5	TRBJ2-7	NA	NA	CASRMEGASSYEQYF	TGTGCCAGCAGAATGGAGGGGGCGAGCTCCTACGAGCAGTACTTC
15	TRBV19	TRBJ1-5	NA	TRBD1	CASSIWTGGSQPQHF	TGTGCCAGTAGTATATGGACAGGGGGGTCTCAGCCCCAGCATTTT
14	TRBV29-1	TRBJ2-3	NA	TRBD2	CSVYKREGRDTQYF	TGCAGCGTATACAAGCGGGAGGGCCGAGATACGCAGTATTTT
14	TRBV5-6	TRBJ2-7	once	NA	CASSLAPGSYEQYF	TGTGCCAGCAGCTTGGCCCCGGGCTCCTACGAGCAGTACTTC
13	TRBV18	TRBJ2-5	once	NA	CASSPSYQETQYF	TGTGCCAGCTCACCATCGTACCAAGAGACCCAGTACTTC
11	TRBV28	TRBJ2-7	NA	NA	CASSQGYEQYF	TGTGCCAGCAGTCAGGGGTACGAGCAGTACTTC
17	TRBV13	TRBJ2-3	NA	TRBD1	CASSLASGPLPGGTQYF	TGTGCCAGCAGCTTAGCCTCCGGGCCCCTCCCAGGGGGCACGCAGTATTTT
14	TRBV9	TRBJ2-7	NA	TRBD1	CASSPRQGGYEQYF	TGTGCCAGCAGCCCGCGACAGGGGGGGTACGAGCAGTACTTC
13	TRBV6-2/TRBV6-3	TRBJ2-7	NA	NA	CASSYLAHYEQYF	TGTGCCAGCAGTTATTTGGCCCACTACGAGCAGTACTTC
15	TRBV28	TRBJ2-5	NA	TRBD1	CASSAGTGGKETQYF	TGTGCCAGCAGCGCCGGGACAGGGGGAAAAGAGACCCAGTACTTC
15	TRBV2	TRBJ1-3	NA	TRBD1	CASSDRRQGLNTIYF	TGTGCCAGCAGTGATAGGAGACAGGGCCTGAACACCATATATTTT
13	TRBV29-1	TRBJ2-3	NA	TRBD1	CSVPGQGMDTQYF	TGCAGCGTTCCAGGACAGGGAATGGATACGCAGTATTTT
18	TRBV5-4	TRBJ2-4	NA	TRBD2	CASSRRTSGTRGKNIQYF	TGTGCCAGCAGCCGCCGGACTAGCGGGACGAGGGGCAAAAACATTCAGTACTTC
13	TRBV6-5	TRBJ1-1	NA	NA	CASSDSQGHEAFF	TGTGCCAGCAGTGACTCACAGGGACATGAAGCTTTCTTT
15	TRBV6-6	TRBJ2-7	NA	NA	CASSYGQALVYEQYF	TGTGCCAGCAGTTACGGACAAGCCCTTGTCTACGAGCAGTACTTC
14	TRBV7-3	TRBJ2-5	NA	TRBD2	CASSSGTREETQYF	TGTGCCAGCAGCTCCGGGACTAGAGAAGAGACCCAGTACTTC
15	TRBV7-9	TRBJ2-1	NA	TRBD2	CASSLGGSSGNEQFF	TGTGCCAGCAGCTTAGGCGGGAGCTCGGGAAATGAGCAGTTCTTC
17	TRBV4-3	TRBJ1-6	NA	TRBD1	CASSKIAGTVNNSPLHF	TGCGCCAGCAGTAAGATAGCAGGGACAGTCAATAATTCACCCCTCCACTTT
14	TRBV7-3	TRBJ1-2	NA	NA	CASSLTAGNYGYTF	TGTGCCAGCAGCTTGACAGCCGGCAACTATGGCTACACCTTC
15	TRBV4-3	TRBJ2-7	NA	TRBD1	CASSQARTGRHEQYF	TGCGCCAGCAGCCAAGCTCGGACAGGGCGGCACGAGCAGTACTTC
15	TRBV10-3	TRBJ2-7	NA	NA	CAIAAKSGLSNEQYF	TGTGCCATCGCGGCGAAGAGCGGCCTGTCCAACGAGCAGTACTTC
14	TRBV7-9	TRBJ1-4	NA	NA	CASSLELGNEKLFF	TGTGCCAGCAGCTTAGAGCTTGGTAATGAAAAACTGTTTTTT
17	TRBV9	TRBJ2-1	NA	TRBD2	CASSALPGLAGYNEQFF	TGTGCCAGCAGCGCCCTTCCGGGACTAGCGGGCTACAATGAGCAGTTCTTC
16	TRBV3-1/TRBV3-2	TRBJ2-7	NA	TRBD2	CASSSLAGGSPYEQYF	TGTGCCAGCAGCTCCCTAGCGGGAGGAAGCCCCTACGAGCAGTACTTC
14	TRBV19	TRBJ2-3	NA	NA	CASRKEGATDTQYF	TGTGCCAGTAGGAAAGAGGGTGCAACAGATACGCAGTATTTT
14	TRBV18	TRBJ1-6	NA	NA	CASSPGYGDSPLHF	TGTGCCAGCTCACCGGGGTACGGGGATTCACCCCTCCACTTT
15	TRBV11-2	TRBJ1-1	once	TRBD1	CASSRWTGTLTEAFF	TGTGCCAGCAGCCGGTGGACAGGGACCCTCACTGAAGCTTTCTTT
16	TRBV18	TRBJ1-5	NA	TRBD1	CASSPAGTGGGQPQHF	TGTGCCAGCTCACCTGCTGGGACAGGGGGCGGACAGCCCCAGCATTTT
14	TRBV6-5	TRBJ2-3	NA	NA	CASGMGLSTDTQYF	TGTGCCAGCGGAATGGGACTCAGCACAGATACGCAGTATTTT
14	TRBV29-1	TRBJ1-2	NA	NA	CSAPKPGSNYGYTF	TGCAGCGCCCCCAAGCCCGGTTCTAACTATGGCTACACCTTC
13	TRBV11-2	TRBJ2-3	NA	NA	CASSYDRDHTQYF	TGTGCCAGCAGCTACGACCGGGATCATACGCAGTATTTT
17	TRBV11-2	TRBJ2-3	NA	NA	CASFWAPTVSSTDTQYF	TGTGCCAGCTTTTGGGCCCCGACAGTTTCTAGCACAGATACGCAGTATTTT
12	TRBV24-1	TRBJ2-1	NA	NA	CATSPSRNEQFF	TGTGCCACCAGTCCTAGTCGGAATGAGCAGTTCTTC
14	TRBV5-1	TRBJ1-1	NA	TRBD1	CASSSGQGSTEAFF	TGCGCCAGCAGCTCCGGACAGGGGAGCACTGAAGCTTTCTTT
14	TRBV15	TRBJ2-1	NA	NA	CATSRAGVQNEQFF	TGTGCCACCAGCAGAGCGGGAGTGCAGAATGAGCAGTTCTTC
15	TRBV6-5	TRBJ2-2	NA	NA	CASSYSSVYTGELFF	TGTGCCAGCAGTTACTCGTCAGTCTACACCGGGGAGCTGTTTTTT
14	TRBV5-1	TRBJ2-5	NA	NA	CASSFNRDQETQYF	TGCGCCAGCAGCTTTAACAGGGACCAAGAGACCCAGTACTTC
15	TRBV19	TRBJ2-1	NA	NA	CASKRRGSSYNEQFF	TGTGCCAGTAAAAGACGGGGAAGCTCCTACAATGAGCAGTTCTTC
15	TRBV24-1	TRBJ2-5	NA	NA	CATSDTQEGDRTQYF	TGTGCCACCAGTGACACCCAAGAGGGGGACCGAACCCAGTACTTC
18	TRBV28	TRBJ2-6	NA	TRBD1	CASRPGGAPISGANVLTF	TGTGCCAGCAGGCCAGGGGGCGCACCCATCTCTGGGGCCAACGTCCTGACTTTC
13	TRBV28	TRBJ1-5	NA	TRBD1	CASSPDRVQPQHF	TGTGCCAGCAGCCCGGACAGGGTCCAGCCCCAGCATTTT
16	TRBV7-9	TRBJ2-7	NA	TRBD2	CASSSQGTSGAYEQYF	TGTGCCAGCAGCTCCCAGGGGACTAGCGGTGCCTACGAGCAGTACTTC
15	TRBV10-3	TRBJ2-3	NA	TRBD2	CAIRPGTSGTDTQYF	TGTGCCATCAGGCCCGGGACTAGCGGAACAGATACGCAGTATTTT
15	TRBV5-1	TRBJ1-3	NA	TRBD1	CASSPGQGSGNTIYF	TGCGCCAGCAGCCCCGGACAGGGGTCGGGGAACACCATATATTTT
15	TRBV6-2/TRBV6-3	TRBJ2-5	NA	NA	CASSWGHTIQETQYF	TGTGCCAGCAGTTGGGGCCATACGATACAAGAGACCCAGTACTTC
12	TRBV3-1/TRBV3-2	TRBJ2-7	NA	TRBD2	CASSQLADEQYF	TGTGCCAGCAGCCAACTAGCGGACGAGCAGTACTTC
15	TRBV28	TRBJ2-7	NA	TRBD1	CASSRPGQGIYEQYF	TGTGCCAGCAGCCGACCGGGACAGGGTATCTACGAGCAGTACTTC
17	TRBV19	TRBJ2-1	NA	TRBD2	CASMTSGLLGAYNEQFF	TGTGCCAGCATGACTAGCGGGCTCCTGGGAGCCTACAATGAGCAGTTCTTC
16	TRBV27	TRBJ1-6	NA	NA	CASSTQTQGGNSPLHF	TGTGCCAGCAGTACCCAGACCCAAGGAGGCAATTCACCCCTCCACTTT
12	TRBV24-1	TRBJ2-7	NA	NA	CATSQRVGEQYF	TGTGCCACCAGCCAGAGGGTGGGCGAGCAGTACTTC
17	TRBV24-1	TRBJ2-2	NA	TRBD2	CATSDLTAGANTGELFF	TGTGCCACCAGTGATTTAACAGCGGGAGCGAACACCGGGGAGCTGTTTTTT
13	TRBV3-1/TRBV3-2	TRBJ2-7	NA	NA	CASSPLGDYEQYF	TGTGCCAGCAGCCCCCTCGGGGACTACGAGCAGTACTTC
13	TRBV12-3/TRBV12-4	TRBJ2-1	NA	NA	CATRERRYNEQFF	TGTGCCACCAGGGAAAGGCGGTACAATGAGCAGTTCTTC